The 18 T cell receptor beta chains presented below share a single source sample, sequenced in a study of shared clonotypes between healthy human individuals. Clones were read by immunoSEQ multiplex PCR, and TCRdb kept only the in-frame ones, dropping some. The data contain more than 1 million clones, 75% to 85% of them singletons. Sequencing input: memory CD4+ T cells from PBMCs. Described subset: CD45RA-negative fraction. Receptors were obtained from a man in his late teens or twenties in good health. Some clones in this sample may be carry-over from other donors' samples.

This rearrangement joins TRBV28 to TRBJ2-7; possibly TRBD1 or TRBD2 for D (8 bases each). Trimming took 5 bases from V and 1 from J, leaving 15 bases between them. CDR1 MDHEN and CDR2 SYDVKM come from the germline V gene. This CDR3 comprises 15 residues. Written as DNA, the CDR3 is TGTGCCAGCAGTCCGGGGGGGACAGGTTCCTACGAGCAGTACTTC. The encoded protein is CASSPGGTGSYEQYF.

CDR3 DNA: TGTGCCAGCAATGTCGGTAATAGCAATCAGCCCCAGCATTTT. This gives the protein CASNVGNSNQPQHF. The rearrangement joins TRBV28 to TRBJ1-5; no definite D call. V lost 7 bases and J 0 bases, leaving 10 bases between the germline ends. CDR1 and CDR2 from the germline V gene are MDHEN and SYDVKM. The CDR3 is made up of 14 amino acids.

The CDR3, as DNA: TGTGCCAGCAGCGGATTAAGAAGCACAGATACGCAGTATTTT. Its protein is CASSGLRSTDTQYF. The genes are TRBV5-6 and TRBJ2-3; no clear D. The V end lost 4 bases, the J end lost 0 bases, and 9 bases lay between the germline ends. The CDR3 sequence is 14 residues long. CDR1 and CDR2 from the germline V gene are SGHDT and YYEEEE.

V and J are TRBV19 and TRBJ1-5; D gene unclear. The germline gives CDR1 LNHDA, CDR2 SQIVND (reference sequence). Deletions cut 5 bases from V and 1 base from J, with 12 bases between. This CDR3 is built from 15 residues. CDR3 coding DNA: TGTGCCAGTAGTTGGAGTTATAGGAGCAATCAGCCCCAGCATTTT. Its protein is CASSWSYRSNQPQHF.

The chain couples TRBV29-1 to TRBJ2-1, with D tentatively TRBD2 (6 bases). The CDR3 consists of 15 residues. Germline V gives CDR1 SQVTM, CDR2 ANQGSEA. Trimming pared 7 bases from V and 0 bases from J, leaving 16 bases between. The CDR3 region is CSGRGGEDSYNEQFF. Here the CDR3 DNA reads TGCAGCGGGAGGGGCGGCGAAGACTCCTACAATGAGCAGTTCTTC.

V gene TRBV6-1 combines with J gene TRBJ1-5; a weak D match, TRBD1 (5 bases). V lost 3 bases and J 6 bases, leaving 21 bases between the germline ends. Germline V gene data show CDR1 as MNHNS and CDR2 as SASEGT. This CDR3 has 17 amino acids. CDR3 amino acids: CASSERIRDGGPQPQHF. The CDR3 coding sequence is TGTGCCAGCAGTGAGCGGATACGGGACGGCGGGCCTCAGCCCCAGCATTTT.

This clone was recorded once. The CDR3 reads CASGGSFSGANVLTF. CDR3 in DNA: TGTGCCAGTGGGGGCAGTTTCTCTGGGGCCAACGTCCTGACTTTC. V is TRBV6-1 and J is TRBJ2-6; possible D gene TRBD1, 6 bases. The CDR3 totals 15 residues. V gave up 9 bases and J gave up 0 bases, with 12 bases separating them. Per the germline V gene, CDR1 is MNHNS and CDR2 is SASEGT.

The chain couples TRBV7-8 to TRBJ1-4; D possibly corresponds to TRBD1 (6 bases). Germline CDR1 and CDR2: SGHVS and FQNEAQ. The CDR3 extends over 14 amino acids. The V gene lost 5 bases and the J gene lost 5 bases, with 12 bases spanning the gap. Here the CDR3 reads CASSQGQGNEKLFF. In DNA form, the CDR3 reads TGTGCCAGCAGCCAGGGGCAGGGAAATGAAAAACTGTTTTTT.

This CDR3 is CASRAGANTGELFF. The CDR3 region has the DNA TGCGCCAGCAGGGCAGGGGCGAACACCGGGGAGCTGTTTTTT. This chain uses TRBV5-1 with TRBJ2-2, with D maybe TRBD1 (6 bases). The V gene's germline CDR1 is SGHRS and CDR2 YFSETQ. Trimming took 5 bases from V and 0 from J, leaving 8 bases between them. The CDR3 is 14 amino acids.

The sample holds many counts of this clone. V usage is TRBV7-2 and J usage is TRBJ1-4, with 12 bases that match TRBD1. Germline V CDR1 and CDR2: SGHTA, FQGNSA. This CDR3 contains 18 residues. J was trimmed by 8 bases and V by 2 bases; bases with no gene match: 12. The CDR3 protein is CASSLTSGTGGLREKLFF. CDR3 nucleotides: TGTGCCAGCAGCTTAACATCCGGGACAGGGGGCCTAAGGGAAAAACTGTTTTTT.

The rearrangement joins TRBV2 to TRBJ2-3, with 8 bases lining up with TRBD1. Germline assignment: CDR1 SNHLY and CDR2 FYNNEI. The junction had 13 bases not matched to a gene; V was cut back by 7 bases and J by 1 base. The CDR3 has 17 amino acids. CDR3 protein: CASTRGQLDRGTDTQYF. The CDR3 DNA reads as TGTGCCAGCACTAGAGGACAGTTGGACAGGGGCACAGATACGCAGTATTTT.

The chain links TRBV4-1 to TRBJ2-7; D remains ambiguous. Trimming cost V 1 base and J 6 bases, with 22 bases left between them. The CDR3 totals 17 residues. Germline lookup yields CDR1 MGHRA and CDR2 YSYEKL. The CDR3 here is CASSQGLISKGVGEQYF. The CDR3 nucleotides are TGCGCCAGCAGCCAAGGGCTGATTTCTAAAGGAGTCGGCGAGCAGTACTTC.

The genes are TRBV7-8 and TRBJ2-6; perhaps TRBD1 as D (6 bases). This CDR3 contains 18 residues. CDR1 and CDR2 from the germline V gene are SGHVS and FQNEAQ. V was clipped by 0 bases and J by 1 base, with 13 bases between them. CDR3 residues: CASSLAGALWSGANVLTF. CDR3 bases: TGTGCCAGCAGCTTAGCGGGGGCGCTTTGGTCTGGGGCCAACGTCCTGACTTTC.

The J gene is TRBJ2-7, the V gene TRBV5-1; D is ambiguous. This CDR3 has 13 residues. The ends were cut back, 2 bases at V and 2 bases at J, with 8 bases in the middle. Germline CDR1 and CDR2: SGHRS and YFSETQ. CDR3 sequence (DNA): TGCGCCAGCAGCTTTGGGCGGACCTACGAGCAGTACTTC. This sequence encodes CASSFGRTYEQYF.

This chain links TRBV28 with TRBJ2-7, with a tentative D call TRBD1 (6 bases). V lost 6 bases, J lost 3 bases, and 15 bases lay in between. Germline V CDR1 and CDR2: MDHEN, SYDVKM. This CDR3 has 14 residues. The CDR3 here is CASRLRQERYEQYF. CDR3 sequence (DNA): TGTGCCAGCAGGCTAAGACAGGAGCGCTACGAGCAGTACTTC.

The chain combines TRBV7-3 with TRBJ1-1, with no clear D. The CDR3 contains 13 residues. Germline V CDR1 and CDR2: SGHTA, FQGTGA. V dropped 5 bases and J dropped 5 bases, with 12 bases sitting between them. This CDR3 reads CASSRGLGTEAFF. The CDR3, as DNA: TGTGCCAGCAGCCGCGGGCTGGGGACTGAAGCTTTCTTT.

This CDR3 reads CASSIGTSDEQYF. CDR3 in DNA: TGTGCCAGCAGTATCGGGACGTCCGACGAGCAGTACTTC. V gene TRBV6-1 combines with J gene TRBJ2-7; possibly TRBD1 or TRBD2 for D (5 bases each). With 5 bases removed from V and 5 bases from J, the gap between germline ends came to 13 bases. The CDR3 totals 13 residues. Germline V lookup: CDR1 MNHNS, CDR2 SASEGT.

This clone turned up a few times. The chain combines TRBV29-1 with TRBJ1-5; D might be TRBD1 (5 bases). Per the germline V gene, CDR1 is SQVTM and CDR2 is ANQGSEA. V was shortened by 6 bases and J by 5 bases, with 20 bases between the two germline ends. The CDR3 loop spans 15 amino acids. The CDR3 DNA sequence: TGCAGCGTGGAGTTTTGGGAAGGGGAGTATCAGCCCCAGCATTTT. This translates into CSVEFWEGEYQPQHF.